Listed here is a single T cell receptor beta chain. This clonotype was counted only a few times. What antigen it recognizes has not been identified. It has no much larger one-base neighbor in the sample; base qualities were not kept. The TCR beta CDR3 regions were amplified from RNA transcripts. For the first round of RT-PCR on the TCR CDR3, the HTBI primer set was used together with the Qiagen OneStep RT-PCR kit. The libraries were constructed in a second round of multiplex PCR and then size-selected and purified. The libraries were sequenced on an Illumina HiSeq2000 using paired-end 100 bp reads. In the paper's pipeline: Raw data were processed with SOAPnuke, discarding reads with adapters, uncalled bases, mean Phred below 15, or no exact constant-primer or identifier match. High-quality paired reads were merged with COPE v1.2.5, and unique nucleotide sequences were defined as clonotypes. MiTCR v1.1 was used to align the clonotypes against IMGT TRBV, TRBD and TRBJ reference segments. The analysis included only V-J combinations with a frequency above 0.0001, which together covered about 99% of the repertoires. A TCS score was defined as the ratio between F50 (clonal expansion) and ExV (chaos), using BLOSUM62-based TCRdist between CDR3 peptides within each V-J. Welch's t-statistics and random forest reduced 514 V-J features to around 14, which were used in a naive Bayes classifier (R e1071). The raw public data were reprocessed by TCRdb itself: fastp quality trimming at Q25, MiXCR clonotype calling, in-frame beta chains only. Every CDR3 protein is listed once, alongside the most common genes and DNA of its rows. None of the V and J calls come from the authors' own analysis; TCRdb made them. The sample contains some 600,000 distinct CDR3 sequences, roughly 14% of them found a single time. The ten largest clones capture roughly 5.7% of the sample.

The data were taken from a study of T cells in Graves' hyperthyroidism and ophthalmopathy (dated by TCRdb to about 2019). As for the study more broadly: Peripheral blood samples were taken at initial diagnosis, before any treatment was given. TCR V-J signatures able to tell the groups apart were searched for in a discovery cohort of approximately 95 patients, of whom about 40 had Graves' ophthalmopathy and roughly 58 had stable Graves' hyperthyroidism. Prospective prediction of ophthalmopathy was tested in an independent validation cohort of fewer than 20 hyperthyroidism patients and 17 patients who later progressed to ophthalmopathy. The 95 to 100 discovery patients were divided at random into training and test sets in a 7:3 ratio. In addition, the study compared T-cell repertoires in thyroid tissue and in blood from about six Graves' hyperthyroidism patients. After blood sampling, hyperthyroidism patients were treated with methimazole at a starting dose of 30 mg daily, and ophthalmopathy patients were treated with high-dose intravenous methylprednisolone. The paper reports TCR Vbeta CDR3 sequencing of some 140 peripheral blood samples: fewer than 50 ophthalmopathy, about 75 hyperthyroidism and about 17 progressor patients.

The research as a whole found: In validation, progression to ophthalmopathy was predicted by the model with 55% to 71% sensitivity and roughly 72% specificity, a median of around 6.5 months before onset. A model built on a 13 V-J signature distinguished ophthalmopathy from stable hyperthyroidism, reaching roughly 88% sensitivity and 81.08% specificity in cross-validation and 80%/75% in testing. Blood samples also contained most of the expanded thyroid clonotypes (frequency above 0.001), which suggests that blood repertoires may reflect thyroid immune responses. Sample size was not statistically predetermined, and investigators were not blinded to group allocation.

Hyperthyroidism patients were newly diagnosed, with disease duration under 2 months, and aged 18 to 65 years. The study excluded patients with uncontrolled infections, other autoimmune diseases, pregnancy or lactation. Diagnoses were established on the basis of clinical symptoms, serum thyroxine and TRAb, thyroid ultrasound, and orbital computed tomography. For progressor patients, blood was drawn at the first diagnosis of hyperthyroidism, before any ophthalmopathy symptoms had appeared. Ficoll-Paque density gradient centrifugation was used to isolate PBMCs from 9.5 to 10 ml of fresh peripheral blood. Progressor patients were initially diagnosed with Graves' hyperthyroidism and developed ophthalmopathy during follow-up. Trizol reagent was used to extract total RNA, and RNA quality was then checked on an Agilent 2100 Bioanalyzer. The clonotype originates from a woman aged 30 to 39 with Graves' hyperthyroidism that later progressed to Graves' ophthalmopathy. Sequenced input: blood.

DNA sequence: TGTGCCAGCAGCCAAGGGAGAGTGACGGGCCCGCAGTACTTC. It is translated as CASSQGRVTGPQYF. The sequence is built from TRBV4-2 and TRBJ2-7; the D gene identity is not certain. Reading the germline V gene gives CDR1 LGHNA and CDR2 YNFKEQ. The CDR3 spans 14 residues, from the cysteine through the phenylalanine. CDR3 DNA only is kept here, 42 bases in frame from base 1. Trimming removed 1 base from V and 9 bases from J, leaving 16 bases between the germline ends.